The text below deals with one T cell receptor beta chain. The antigen is unknown. Until they underwent thyroid surgery, no patient had received any treatment. This entry comes from a study of metastatic and nonmetastatic thyroid tumors. Study summary: Comparative analysis of repertoires was undertaken across blood and tumor or nodule tissue obtained from malignant and benign thyroid patients. General observations from the study: In blood and tumor, TCR beta diversity was reportedly significantly higher in malignant thyroid tumors than in benign nodules.

How the authors handled the data: For papillary thyroid cancer, a distant-metastasis classifier was constructed from CDR3 differences observed across clinicopathological groups. TCRdb reprocessed the PCR reads using MiXCR. What appears here as the V and J calls and clone size reflects TCRdb's work, not the paper's. The data contain approximately 30,000 clones, about 15% of them seen just once; the ten biggest clones take up around 6.3%. V gave up 7 bases and J gave up 3 bases, with 9 bases separating them. The CDR3 runs to 12 residues. Germline V gene data show CDR1 as LNHDA and CDR2 as SQIVND (reference sequence).

The rearrangement joins TRBV19 to TRBJ1-1, with D maybe TRBD1 (5 bases). Specimen: blood. This receptor was obtained from a male donor with papillary thyroid cancer or a benign thyroid nodule (not recorded which). Some clones in this sample may be carry-over from other donors' samples. The CDR3 nucleotides are TGTGCCAGTATGGGGGGTTACACTGAAGCTTTCTTT. Protein product: CASMGGYTEAFF.